In its sample, the clone carrying this T cell receptor (beta chain) was seen a few times. This entry comes from a study of Graves' ophthalmopathy and Graves' hyperthyroidism. At the level of the study: At initial diagnosis, peripheral blood was obtained, and this preceded any treatment.

The CDR3 runs 16 residues. The germline V gene has CDR1 KGHDR and CDR2 SFDVKD. V was clipped by 1 base and J by 1 base; unmatched bases: 4. Amplification from RNA transcripts yielded the TCR beta CDR3 regions. HTBI-primed first-round RT-PCR preceded second-round multiplex PCR. One entry per CDR3 protein, called by TCRdb with MiXCR from the multiplex PCR reads. The sample includes around 400,000 distinct CDR3 sequences, under 25% of them seen just once. This clonotype was obtained from a woman between 18 and 29 years old with stable Graves' hyperthyroidism. This chain uses TRBV24-1 with TRBJ2-5; TRBD2 agrees at 8 bases. What was sequenced was peripheral blood. CDR3 sequence (DNA): TGTGCCACCAGTGATTTTCTAGCGGGCCCCCAAGAGACCCAGTACTTC. Its translation: CATSDFLAGPQETQYF.